This entry describes one TCR beta chain. Original handling: Amplified reference gene primers provided the basis for estimating nucleated cell counts. Measured with immunoSEQ multiplex PCR; TCRdb has only the in-frame clones, and not every one. The DNA was the basis for D and trimming; V, J and clone size are from that table. The table lists about 190,000 clones, 90% of them singletons, with 0.6% to 0.8% in the top ten. The source of the sample is a study of blood T cell repertoires in COVID-19. Germline V lookup: CDR1 MGHDK, CDR2 SYGVNS. The CDR3 runs 17 residues. The V gene lost 6 bases and the J gene lost 1 base, with 19 bases spanning the gap.

V gene TRBV25-1 combines with J gene TRBJ1-5; maybe TRBD1 (5 bases). Sequenced material: peripheral blood. The receptor's source is a man aged 50 or older with acute or convalescent COVID-19. The CDR3 coding sequence is TGTGCCAGCAGACCCAGGGTACTGCCAGGGAGCAATCAGCCCCAGCATTTT. It encodes CASRPRVLPGSNQPQHF.